This record concerns one TCR beta chain sequence. Its specific antigen is unknown. Per-base quality was not reported, and no clone a single base away is much larger than it. For this chain, trimming is 0 bases at the V end and 8 bases at the J end, and the number of junction bases without a gene match is 6. From the germline V gene, CDR1 is SNHLY and CDR2 is FYNNEI. The CDR3 measures 16 amino acids from cysteine to phenylalanine. CDR3 DNA only is kept here, 48 bases in frame from base 1. This specimen belongs to a study of cytomegalovirus exposure and HLA in healthy donors (dated by TCRdb to 2016 to 2017). Concerning the study at large: A later analysis indicated that the 120 or so validation repertoires were generated on the platform also employed for the 700 or so repertoires of the first cohort. The study was designed to test whether signatures of past pathogen exposure could be identified by cataloging public T cell receptors. Along with the roughly 610-subject first cohort, a separate validation cohort of around 120 different subjects was used. The study combined high-throughput TCR immunosequencing, statistical association of individual TCRs with disease status, and machine learning to predict cytomegalovirus infection status. Here is what the overall study found, with its caveats: It was suggested by the authors that the approach could potentially be generalized to other disease states and immunological phenotypes. A later analysis found that TCRs clustered in the first cohort also tended to co-occur in the approximately 120 validation repertoires, with about 94% of cluster scores above 0. The validation cohort had no HLA typing available for a later analysis, so co-occurrence within that cohort was assessed over all 120 or so repertoires. Cytomegalovirus status was reported to be diagnosed by the classifier with high specificity and sensitivity in both the original and validation cohorts. In the study, about 150 TCR beta chains were listed as associated with cytomegalovirus. While some public TCRs were present in many individuals, most TCR sequences turned up only very rarely across donors. Three of the identified cytomegalovirus-associated TCR beta chains were confirmed in vitro to be specific for cytomegalovirus antigens.

The donors were included in the validation cohort of 130 or so subjects, a group kept apart from the roughly 680-subject first cohort. Library creation used the immunoSEQ multiplex PCR assay. Concerning the study's data processing: A statistical classification framework was built for diagnosing cytomegalovirus status from the catalog of TCR beta chain sequences. TCRdb retrieved this table from immuneACCESS and kept in-frame rearrangements only. Not all clones are present; in checked studies, unresolved V genes account for under half, and no reason is known for the remainder. For V, J and clone size, that table is used; D and trimming come from the DNA. Recorded for this sample are some 250,000 clones; 90% of them occurred a single time. About 0.36% of the sample lies in the top ten.

Sequencing was carried out using PBMCs. This receptor was identified in a woman in her late teens or twenties in good health and CMV-seronegative. This sequence uses TRBV2 and TRBJ2-1, with 11 bases aligning to TRBD2. The CDR3 here reads CASSEATSGVWHEQFF. The DNA is TGTGCCAGCAGTGAAGCGACTAGCGGGGTTTGGCATGAGCAGTTCTTC.